This T cell receptor beta chain originates from a study of breast tumors, draining lymph nodes, adjacent tissues. Study conclusions and caveats: The data were judged consistent with most tumor T cells coming from lymph node and expanding in tumor. Tumor T cell lymph node origin was a supported hypothesis, not proven. Tumor repertoires ranked between lymph nodes and nontumor tissue in diversity, with V and J gene preferences. Compared with basal-like, luminal-like tumors shared significantly more repertoire with nontumor tissue.

Samples came from axillary lymph nodes draining the breast cancer. TCRdb re-analysed the multiplex PCR reads in MiXCR, keeping a single row per CDR3 protein. The sample consists of nearly 200,000 distinct CDR3 sequences, 30% to 40% of them appearing once. Germline values: CDR1 GTSNPN, CDR2 SVGIG (reference sequence). V lost 0 bases and J lost 9, with 14 bases in between. The CDR3 spans 13 residues. On this clonotype: The antigen is not known.

The rearrangement uses TRBV30 and TRBJ2-5; D is perhaps TRBD1 (6 bases). The receptor was derived from a female donor with breast cancer. Some clones in this sample may be carry-over from other donors' samples. What was sequenced was axillary lymph node tissue. The CDR3, as DNA: TGTGCCTGGAGTGTATGGGGGCGTGTTCCCCAGTACTTC. Encoded protein: CAWSVWGRVPQYF.